This T cell receptor (beta chain) was captured in a study of blood T cell repertoires in COVID-19 (TCRdb year 2020). With respect to the entire study: Samples from collaborators originated in the United States, Italy and Spain and spanned both the acute and convalescent phases of COVID-19. The prospective study material was composed of cDNA or gDNA derived from T cells, B-cell-depleted T cells, or PBMCs. The dataset comprised deeply sampled blood TCRbeta repertoires from subjects exposed to, actively infected with, or recovered from COVID-19. HLA class I and class II types, where available, came from metadata supplied by the sample provider rather than from assay-based typing. Samples came from the ongoing ImmuneRACE study (first 160 participants) plus 1,254 subjects from 6 global collaborators. The sample metadata nearly always contained a de-identified subject ID, COVID-19 status, age in years and sex. The repertoires were made available in a free public database intended to serve as a resource for research on the immune response to SARS-CoV-2.

Trimming removed 0 bases from V and 1 base from J, leaving 3 bases between the germline ends. The CDR3 covers 13 residues, taking in both the cysteine and the phenylalanine. Left in the record is the CDR3 DNA by itself, 39 bases read in frame from the first base. The germline V gene sets CDR1 to KGHSH and CDR2 to LQKENI. About this clone: The clone's antigen remains unknown. Qualities for individual bases were not recorded, and no much larger clone is one base off. In the same sample, other DNA sequences code for this CDR3.

Samples from volunteer blood donors who had recovered from COVID-19 were contributed by a second Seattle source. Collaborating institutions collected whole blood in K2EDTA tubes following their own protocols. For TCRbeta analysis, collaborators shipped samples in one of three forms: frozen whole blood, isolated PBMCs, or DNA extracted from either of those sample types. What the research found in general, with its limitations: How much clinical and demographic metadata was included differed by source and by participant, and the metadata was provided uncurated.

TCRbeta CDR3 regions were amplified from genomic DNA using the immunoSEQ Assay, a bias-controlled multiplex PCR. The authors' analysis ran thus. Within the assay, amplification of reference gene primers was used to estimate how many nucleated cells each sample contained. To quantify the absolute abundance of each unique TCRbeta CDR3 rearrangement, sequence reads were collapsed and filtered. For each sample, productive Simpson clonality was calculated as the square root of Simpson's diversity index across productive rearrangements. Not all clones reach the TCRdb copy of this immuneACCESS table, which keeps in-frame sequences only. Checked studies attribute under half of the gap to unresolved V genes and leave the rest unexplained. The DNA gave D and trimming, while V, J and clone size come from that table. Present in this sample are roughly 220,000 clones, 80% to 85% of which were seen just once. The top ten hold 5% to 6.5% of the sample.

The rearranged chain carries TRBV18 and TRBJ2-5; confidence is insufficient to name the D gene. This clonotype was obtained from a woman aged 55 to 70 who had recovered from COVID-19. Sequencing used peripheral blood. The nucleotide sequence reads TGTGCCAGCTCACCACCGAGCCAAGAGACCCAGTACTTC. Its coded protein is CASSPPSQETQYF.